These 26 T cell receptor beta chains were sequenced from one sample in a study of control samples from healthy donors and cancer patients. The data were produced by immunoSEQ multiplex PCR, yet TCRdb's version contains in-frame clones alone and is incomplete. The data show tens of thousands of clones, with about 94% seen just once and under 3.5% held by the top ten. The sample consisted of blood. These receptors were collected from a woman aged 25 to 45 in good health.

The chain is built from TRBV6-5 and TRBJ2-7; no reliable D call. The V gene's germline CDR1 is MNHEY and CDR2 SVGAGI. V lost 4 bases and J lost 6, with 13 bases in between. The CDR3 is 13 amino acids. The CDR3 reads CASSSPGRSEQYF. In DNA form, the CDR3 reads TGTGCCAGCAGTTCCCCCGGGCGGTCCGAGCAGTACTTC.

The chain has TRBV3-1 (or the pseudogene TRBV3-2) and TRBJ2-1, with 9 bases that match TRBD2. Germline assignment: CDR1 LGHDT and CDR2 YNNKEL (reference sequence). The CDR3 covers 14 residues. V shed 3 bases, J shed 8 bases, and the junction held 5 bases outside the gene matches. This CDR3 reads CASSQTRTSDEQFF. The CDR3 DNA sequence: TGTGCCAGCAGCCAGACCAGGACTAGCGATGAGCAGTTCTTC.

The chain carries TRBV18 and TRBJ2-5; D is perhaps TRBD1 or TRBD2 (5 bases each). This CDR3 has 15 amino acids. Germline CDR1 is KGHSH and CDR2 is LQKENI. V lost 4 bases and J lost 2, with 14 bases in between. As DNA, the CDR3 is TGTGCCAGCTCACGTTCGGGACCTAAACAAGAGACCCAGTACTTC. Its protein is CASSRSGPKQETQYF.

This clone was counted between two and nine times. This chain joins TRBV7-8 and TRBJ1-5, with TRBD1 matching over 11 bases. The CDR3 extends over 16 amino acids. The V and J ends lost 5 bases and 6 bases, in that order; junction bases with no gene match: 9. Germline V gives CDR1 SGHVS, CDR2 FQNEAQ. CDR3 loop: CASSEDRGRSGQPQHF. CDR3 sequence (DNA): TGTGCCAGCAGCGAGGACAGGGGGCGCTCCGGTCAGCCCCAGCATTTT.

CDR3 coding DNA: TGTGCCAGTAGTATCGGGGCAGGCCTTCAGCATTTT. Protein product: CASSIGAGLQHF. This chain uses TRBV19 with TRBJ1-5, with a weak D call TRBD1 (5 bases). The CDR3 has 12 amino acids. Germline CDR1 and CDR2: LNHDA and SQIVND (reference sequence). The V and J ends lost 3 bases and 13 bases respectively, with 13 bases between them.

The chain has TRBV28 and TRBJ1-2, with a possible D match to TRBD1 (5 bases). Looked up from germline, CDR1 is MDHEN and CDR2 is SYDVKM. The CDR3 contains 14 residues. V was trimmed by 1 base and J by 3 bases, leaving 9 bases between them. The CDR3 nucleotides read TGTGCCAGCAGTTTATCGGGACCTGACTATGGCTACACCTTC. This encodes CASSLSGPDYGYTF.

V gene TRBV4-1 combines with J gene TRBJ1-4; TRBD1 matches 11 bases. Germline CDR1 is MGHRA and CDR2 is YSYEKL. Trimming cost V 1 base and J 7 bases; bases outside gene matches: 2. The CDR3 sequence is 15 residues long. The CDR3 sequence: CASSQAGTGGEKLFF. The DNA of the CDR3 is TGCGCCAGCAGCCAAGCCGGGACAGGGGGTGAAAAACTGTTTTTT.

The rearrangement uses TRBV4-2 and TRBJ1-5; maybe TRBD1 (6 bases). This CDR3 has 14 amino acids. The germline V gene has CDR1 LGHNA and CDR2 YNFKEQ. V was trimmed by 3 bases and J by 8 bases, leaving 14 bases between them. The CDR3 sequence: CASSHEGGVEPQHF. In DNA, the CDR3 is TGTGCCAGCAGCCACGAGGGGGGGGTTGAGCCCCAGCATTTT.

J is TRBJ1-5 and V is TRBV12-3 or TRBV12-4; the D is unclear. CDR3 length: 12 residues. V shed 7 bases and J shed 4 bases, with 8 bases lying between them. This CDR3 is CASTDGNQPQHF. The CDR3, as DNA: TGTGCCAGCACGGACGGGAATCAGCCCCAGCATTTT.

V gene TRBV5-6 combines with J gene TRBJ2-3; the D is unclear. The CDR3 consists of 13 residues. CDR1 and CDR2 (germline): SGHDT, YYEEEE. Trimming removed 7 bases from V and 6 bases from J, with 15 bases in between. CDR3 region: CASGSPLMDTQYF. CDR3 sequence (DNA): TGTGCCAGCGGCTCCCCTCTTATGGATACGCAGTATTTT.

The chain is built from TRBV5-4 and TRBJ1-1; D uncertain. This CDR3 region has 11 residues. Germline-derived CDR1 and CDR2 are SGHNT and YYREEE (reference sequence). V gave up 0 bases and J gave up 11 bases, with 8 bases separating them. CDR3 nucleotide sequence: TGTGCCAGCAGCTTGGGGAGGGAGGCTTTCTTT. Protein sequence: CASSLGREAFF.

This chain links TRBV11-2 with TRBJ1-2; 7 bases line up with TRBD1. The CDR3 runs to 16 residues. Trimming took 5 bases from V and 4 from J; bases not matched to a gene: 13. Per the germline V gene, CDR1 is SGHAT and CDR2 is FQNNGV. This CDR3 reads CASSRDREEGLYGYTF. Here the CDR3 DNA reads TGTGCCAGCAGCCGTGACAGGGAGGAGGGACTCTATGGCTACACCTTC.

This chain connects TRBV28 to TRBJ2-5; D tentatively fits TRBD1 or TRBD2 (5 bases each). Germline values: CDR1 MDHEN, CDR2 SYDVKM. Trimming pared 8 bases from V and 6 bases from J, leaving 19 bases between. This CDR3 is built from 14 residues. The DNA for the CDR3 is TGTGCCAGCTCTGCTGGTGGGGCCGGGAAGACCCAGTACTTC. Translated, it gives CASSAGGAGKTQYF.

In DNA, the CDR3 is TGTGCCAGCAGTGAAATTGGGACAGGGGGTGTGCAGTTCTTC. Translation gives CASSEIGTGGVQFF. The V and J genes are TRBV6-1 and TRBJ2-1; 11 bases agree with TRBD1. The trim removed 2 bases at V and 12 bases at J, leaving 6 bases unmatched. The CDR3 runs 14 residues. Germline V lookup: CDR1 MNHNS, CDR2 SASEGT.

The V gene is TRBV29-1, the J gene TRBJ2-3, with 13 bases identical to TRBD2. This CDR3 is built from 15 residues. V dropped 3 bases and J dropped 1; count of bases not matched to a gene: 1. Per the germline V gene, CDR1 is SQVTM and CDR2 is ANQGSEA. The CDR3 sequence: CSVDGLAGGTDTQYF. In DNA, the CDR3 is TGCAGCGTTGACGGACTAGCGGGGGGCACAGATACGCAGTATTTT.

The V call is TRBV11-3, the J call TRBJ2-2, with D maybe TRBD2 (5 bases). CDR1 SGHNT and CDR2 YENEEA come from the germline V gene. The length of the CDR3 is 13 residues. V shed 2 bases and J shed 6 bases, with 7 bases lying between them. The CDR3 reads CASSLRDPGELFF. DNA for the CDR3: TGTGCCAGCAGCTTACGGGATCCCGGGGAGCTGTTTTTT. Filled out from reference TRBV11-3 and TRBJ2-2, the complete variable domain reads EAGVVQSPRYKIIEKKQPVAFWCNPISGHNTLYWYLQNLGQGPELLIRYENEEAVDDSQLPKDRFSAERLKGVDSTLKIQPAELGDSAVYLCASSLRDPGELFFGEGSRLTVL.

J is TRBJ2-2 and V is TRBV7-6, with 7 bases aligning to TRBD1. Trimming took 7 bases from V and 1 from J; bases not matched to a gene: 9. The CDR3 runs 16 residues. CDR1 and CDR2 (germline): SGHVS, FNYEAQ. CDR3 nucleotide sequence: TGTGCCAGCAAGTTGGGACAGAACCAGAACACCGGGGAGCTGTTTTTT. Translation: CASKLGQNQNTGELFF.

This rearrangement joins TRBV5-1 to TRBJ1-5, with a possible D match to TRBD1 (5 bases). CDR3 length: 15 amino acids. V lost 0 bases to trimming and J lost 4 bases, with 11 bases between them. From germline, CDR1 is SGHRS and CDR2 YFSETQ. CDR3 DNA: TGCGCCAGCAGCTTGGTTTCGGGACCTAATCAGCCCCAGCATTTT. This gives the protein CASSLVSGPNQPQHF.

The chain uses TRBV19 and TRBJ2-4; D tentatively fits TRBD1 or TRBD2 (5 bases each). The germline gives CDR1 LNHDA, CDR2 SQIVND (reference sequence). The length of the CDR3 is 15 residues. Deletions cut 0 bases from V and 6 bases from J, with 12 bases between. CDR3 bases: TGTGCCAGTAGTATAGATTGGGGCGCGGGAAACATTCAGTACTTC. Encoded protein: CASSIDWGAGNIQYF. Combining the CDR3 with reference TRBV19 and TRBJ2-4 gives the whole variable domain DGGITQSPKYLFRKEGQNVTLSCEQNLNHDAMYWYRQDPGQGLRLIYYSQIVNDFQKGDIAEGYSVSREKKESFPLTVTSAQKNPTAFYLCASSIDWGAGNIQYFGAGTRLSVL.

The rearrangement joins TRBV30 to TRBJ2-1; 8 nucleotides line up with TRBD1. The germline V gene has CDR1 GTSNPN and CDR2 SVGIG (reference sequence). J lost 8 bases, V lost 0 bases, and 12 bases had no gene match. The CDR3 runs 16 residues. The CDR3 here is CAWSVPLETGDYEQFF. The CDR3 region has the DNA TGTGCCTGGAGTGTACCACTAGAGACAGGGGATTATGAGCAGTTCTTC.

This chain connects TRBV5-1 to TRBJ2-7; 12 positions agree with TRBD2. The CDR3 has 20 amino acids. Losses at the gene ends were 0 bases for V and 5 bases for J; bases not matched to a gene: 18. Germline loops: CDR1 SGHRS, CDR2 YFSETQ. CDR3: CASSLDYGPLAGGNENEQYV. In nucleotides, the CDR3 is TGCGCCAGCAGCTTGGATTACGGCCCTCTAGCGGGGGGGAATGAAAACGAGCAGTACGTC.

The V and J genes are TRBV11-3 and TRBJ2-1, with 11 nucleotides matching TRBD1. This CDR3 has 17 amino acids. Germline trimming cut 7 bases from V and 0 bases from J; bases unmatched to any gene: 8. Germline V lookup: CDR1 SGHNT, CDR2 YENEEA. The CDR3 DNA is TGTGCCAGCACCGTACCCGGGACAGGGGGCTCCTACAATGAGCAGTTCTTC. Translating gives CASTVPGTGGSYNEQFF.

The rearrangement joins TRBV4-1 to TRBJ2-3; the match to TRBD2 covers 10 bases. Losses at the gene ends were 4 bases for V and 0 bases for J; bases not matched to a gene: 4. Germline V gene lookup returns CDR1 MGHRA and CDR2 YSYEKL. CDR3 length equals 16 residues. The CDR3 spells CASSPLAGVSTDTQYF. The CDR3 region has the DNA TGCGCCAGCAGCCCGCTAGCGGGGGTTAGCACAGATACGCAGTATTTT.

V usage is TRBV6-1 and J usage is TRBJ1-6; TRBD1 is a possible D gene (5 bases). The germline V and J ends were trimmed by 3 bases and 7 bases, with 10 bases remaining between them. Germline V gene lookup returns CDR1 MNHNS and CDR2 SASEGT. This CDR3 comprises 14 residues. The CDR3 loop is CASSERGDNSPLHF. CDR3 DNA: TGTGCCAGCAGTGAGCGGGGGGACAATTCACCCCTCCACTTT.

The rearrangement joins TRBV28 to TRBJ1-2, with D possibly being TRBD1 (6 bases). The CDR3 has 14 amino acids. Germline CDR1 and CDR2: MDHEN and SYDVKM. Trimming shortened V by 7 bases and J by 3 bases, and 15 bases separated the two germline ends. The CDR3 DNA sequence: TGTGCCAGCAACCCCCCCAGGGGTTACTATGGCTACACCTTC. It translates to CASNPPRGYYGYTF.

The rearrangement joins TRBV9 to TRBJ1-2, with D maybe TRBD1 (5 bases). The CDR3 length is 14 residues. The germline gives CDR1 SGDLS, CDR2 YYNGEE. Trimming took off 3 bases at V and 2 bases at J, with 11 bases between the two ends. The CDR3 region has the DNA TGTGCCAGCAGCGATGGGACGGAGAACTATGGCTACACCTTC. Protein: CASSDGTENYGYTF.